The 32 T cell receptor beta chains reported below all come from one sample, sequenced in a study of PD-L1 blockade in urothelial cancer. TCRdb keeps only in-frame clones here, not all; method: immunoSEQ multiplex PCR. The table lists some 40,000 clones, roughly 80% of them singletons. Indicated time point: peripheral blood 6 weeks after treatment start. The sample consisted of PBMCs, taken around atezolizumab (anti-PD-L1) treatment. The origin of the receptors is a man aged 35-49 years with urothelial cancer.

V and J are TRBV6-1 and TRBJ1-4; 12 bases align to TRBD1. Germline trimming cut 1 base from V and 3 bases from J; bases unmatched to any gene: 3. Per germline, CDR1 MNHNS and CDR2 SASEGT. The CDR3 runs to 17 residues. CDR3: CASSEGDRGLSNEKLFF. The DNA of the CDR3 is TGTGCCAGCAGTGAAGGGGACAGGGGGCTGTCTAATGAAAAACTGTTTTTT.

This clone was detected only a few times. V gene TRBV6-1 combines with J gene TRBJ1-2; D is ambiguous. CDR3 length equals 14 residues. V lost 4 bases and J lost 6, with 15 bases in between. Germline lookup yields CDR1 MNHNS and CDR2 SASEGT. Here the CDR3 reads CASSALGRADGYTF. Written as DNA, the CDR3 is TGTGCCAGCAGTGCTCTCGGAAGAGCGGATGGCTACACCTTC.

The chain combines TRBV5-6 with TRBJ2-1, with 7 bases aligning to TRBD1. Germline assignment: CDR1 SGHDT and CDR2 YYEEEE. Trimming cost V 4 bases and J 6 bases; bases outside gene matches: 13. CDR3 size: 16 residues. In nucleotides, the CDR3 is TGTGCCAGCAGCCCTGCCGACAGGGCGTTAAGCAATGAGCAGTTCTTC. This sequence encodes CASSPADRALSNEQFF.

In its sample, this clone was seen once. The chain uses TRBV18 and TRBJ2-1; 10 nucleotides align to TRBD2. V was pared by 1 base and J by 9 bases, with 9 bases of the junction left unmatched. This CDR3 contains 16 residues. Per the germline V gene, CDR1 is KGHSH and CDR2 is LQKENI. The CDR3 protein is CASSPLESGRATEQFF. CDR3 coding DNA: TGTGCCAGCTCACCACTGGAGAGCGGGAGGGCGACTGAGCAGTTCTTC.

This clone showed up just a few times. This sequence joins TRBV4-3 and TRBJ2-3; 14 nucleotides align to TRBD2. CDR1 is LGHNA, CDR2 YSLEER, per germline. J was trimmed by 4 bases and V by 4 bases; bases with no gene match: 10. This CDR3 is built from 18 residues. This chain's CDR3 is CASSPTVRLAGGADTQYF. In DNA, the CDR3 is TGCGCCAGCAGCCCGACCGTGAGACTAGCGGGAGGGGCAGATACGCAGTATTTT.

On this clone: Its ends do not fully match the called genes, so a read error is possible. CDR3 in DNA: TGTGCCAGCAGCTTGCAGTTAGCCTCCGACAATGAGCAGTTCTTC. It specifies CASSLQLASDNEQFF. The chain carries TRBV6-6 and TRBJ2-1; D is unclear. CDR1 and CDR2 from the germline V gene are MNHNY and SVGAGI (reference sequence). The length of the CDR3 is 15 residues.

This chain connects TRBV5-4 to TRBJ1-4; D might be TRBD1 (6 bases). Trimming took 4 bases from V and 4 from J, leaving 8 bases between them. Looked up from germline, CDR1 is SGHNT and CDR2 is YYREEE (reference sequence). The CDR3 is made up of 13 amino acids. For the CDR3, the DNA is TGTGCCAGCAGCGGGGGACATAATGAAAAACTGTTTTTT. The encoded protein is CASSGGHNEKLFF.

This sequence joins TRBV30 and TRBJ2-2; possible D gene TRBD2, 6 bases. Trimming stripped 2 bases from V and 1 base from J, with 8 bases between. The CDR3 loop spans 14 amino acids. Germline V gives CDR1 GTSNPN, CDR2 SVGIG (reference sequence). The chain's CDR3 is CAWSPRENTGELFF. DNA for the CDR3: TGTGCCTGGAGTCCGCGGGAGAACACCGGGGAGCTGTTTTTT.

The count of this clone is one. The chain links TRBV5-1 to TRBJ2-1; 7 bases map to TRBD2. CDR3 size: 15 residues. Unmatched junction bases numbered 5, after V lost 0 bases and J lost 5 bases. CDR1 is SGHRS, CDR2 YFSETQ, per germline. The CDR3 spells CASSLVGSGDNEQFF. The CDR3 region has the DNA TGCGCCAGCAGCTTGGTGGGAAGCGGGGACAATGAGCAGTTCTTC.

V usage is TRBV7-3 and J usage is TRBJ2-3; 9 bases align to TRBD1. The CDR3 is made up of 15 amino acids. The V segment lost 5 bases and the J segment 0 bases; nucleotides outside the gene matches: 3. Germline values: CDR1 SGHTA, CDR2 FQGTGA. DNA for the CDR3: TGTGCCAGCAGCCGGACAGGGGATAGCACAGATACGCAGTATTTT. Encoded protein: CASSRTGDSTDTQYF. The entire variable domain, with the rest obtained from reference TRBV7-3 and TRBJ2-3, is as follows: GAGVSQTPSNKVTEKGKYVELRCDPISGHTALYWYRQSLGQGPEFLIYFQGTGAADDSGLPNDRFFAVRPEGSVSTLKIQRTERGDSAVYLCASSRTGDSTDTQYFGPGTRLTVL.

The chain couples TRBV27 to TRBJ2-1, with 11 bases fitting TRBD2. This CDR3 has 18 residues. V lost 6 bases and J lost 6; bases outside the gene matches: 16. Per germline, CDR1 MNHEY and CDR2 SMNVEV (reference sequence). CDR3 region: CASSKVPISGRAGNEQFF. In DNA form, the CDR3 reads TGTGCCAGCAGCAAAGTCCCCATTAGCGGGAGGGCCGGCAATGAGCAGTTCTTC.

The rearrangement links TRBV18 to TRBJ1-4; 8 nucleotides align to TRBD1. Looked up from germline, CDR1 is KGHSH and CDR2 is LQKENI. The CDR3 runs to 15 residues. Trimming took 0 bases from V and 8 from J; bases not matched to a gene: 5. CDR3 residues: CASSPPDRGIEKLFF. CDR3 DNA: TGTGCCAGCTCACCACCAGACAGGGGAATCGAAAAACTGTTTTTT.

This clone was picked up one time. This chain joins TRBV6-5 and TRBJ2-7; D unclear. Trimming removed 3 bases at V and 6 bases at J, with 6 bases between. The CDR3 consists of 11 residues. CDR1 is MNHEY, CDR2 SVGAGI, per germline. DNA of the CDR3: TGTGCCAGCAGTTATCTTTTCGAGCAGTACTTC. Translating it yields CASSYLFEQYF.

The rearrangement uses TRBV6-5 and TRBJ2-3, with TRBD2 matching 7 bases. This CDR3 is built from 15 residues. Germline V lookup: CDR1 MNHEY, CDR2 SVGAGI. Unmatched junction bases numbered 7, after V lost 2 bases and J lost 5 bases. The CDR3 DNA follows: TGTGCCAGCAGTTACGGGGGGGAGCAGGAAGATACGCAGTATTTT. As protein: CASSYGGEQEDTQYF.

The chain carries TRBV19 and TRBJ2-7; D may be TRBD1 (6 bases). The CDR3 extends over 14 amino acids. Trimming removed 5 bases at V and 3 bases at J, with 14 bases between. Germline V gives CDR1 LNHDA, CDR2 SQIVND (reference sequence). The DNA for the CDR3 is TGTGCCAGTAGTGACAGGAGGAAAGGCTACGAGCAGTACTTC. Its protein is CASSDRRKGYEQYF.

This sequence joins TRBV7-9 and TRBJ1-2; no clear D gene. V was pared by 1 base and J by 4 bases, with 10 bases between. Looked up from germline, CDR1 is SEHNR and CDR2 is FQNEAQ (reference sequence). The CDR3 loop spans 14 amino acids. DNA of the CDR3: TGTGCCAGCAGCTTAGGGGGAGAGAGCTATGGCTACACCTTC. As protein: CASSLGGESYGYTF. Together with reference TRBV7-9 and TRBJ1-2, the CDR3 gives the full variable domain: DTGVSQNPRHKITKRGQNVTFRCDPISEHNRLYWYRQTLGQGPEFLTYFQNEAQLEKSRLLSDRFSAERPKGSFSTLEIQRTEQGDSAMYLCASSLGGESYGYTFGSGTRLTVV.

The V call is TRBV19, the J call TRBJ2-3; D remains unclear. The germline V and J ends were trimmed by 5 bases and 7 bases, with 10 bases remaining between them. CDR1 LNHDA and CDR2 SQIVND come from the germline V gene (reference sequence). The CDR3 spans 12 residues. The DNA for the CDR3 is TGTGCCAGTAGTTTCCCAACAAATACGCAGTATTTT. Amino acid sequence: CASSFPTNTQYF.

The CDR3 here is CASSVSGRGEETQYF. The CDR3 DNA reads as TGTGCCAGCAGCGTTAGCGGGAGGGGAGAAGAGACCCAGTACTTC. J is TRBJ2-5 and V is TRBV7-9, with TRBD2 matching 11 bases. This CDR3 is built from 15 residues. Germline CDR1 reads SEHNR; CDR2 reads FQNEAQ (reference sequence). The V and J ends lost 5 bases and 3 bases, in that order; junction bases with no gene match: 5.

J is TRBJ1-2 and V is TRBV18, with a weak D call TRBD1 (5 bases). Trimming stripped 3 bases from V and 7 bases from J, with 15 bases between. Germline V gene lookup returns CDR1 KGHSH and CDR2 LQKENI. There are 14 residues in the CDR3. In DNA, the CDR3 is TGTGCCAGCTCACCCGAGAAGGGGAAGGGTGGCTACACCTTC. Amino acid sequence: CASSPEKGKGGYTF. Together with reference TRBV18 and TRBJ1-2, the CDR3 gives the full variable domain: NAGVMQNPRHLVRRRGQEARLRCSPMKGHSHVYWYRQLPEEGLKFMVYLQKENIIDESGMPKERFSAEFPKEGPSILRIQQVVRGDSAAYFCASSPEKGKGGYTFGSGTRLTVV.

This clone was observed once. The rearrangement joins TRBV6-5 to TRBJ1-1; a weak D match, TRBD1 (6 bases). Germline CDR1 and CDR2: MNHEY and SVGAGI. The CDR3 has 14 residues. Trimming removed 2 bases at V and 4 bases at J, with 11 bases between. The CDR3 bases are TGTGCCAGCAGTTACGGGCGGGGGCGCACTGAAGCTTTCTTT. It codes for CASSYGRGRTEAFF.

The chain employs TRBV5-1 and TRBJ2-5; TRBD1 aligns across 8 bases. Trimming took 2 bases from V and 5 from J; bases not matched to a gene: 8. Germline-derived CDR1 and CDR2 are SGHRS and YFSETQ. CDR3 size: 15 residues. The DNA for the CDR3 is TGCGCCAGCAGCTTACAGGGGGATAGGAGGGAGACCCAGTACTTC. Its protein is CASSLQGDRRETQYF. The full variable domain, completed using reference TRBV5-1 and TRBJ2-5, is KAGVTQTPRYLIKTRGQQVTLSCSPISGHRSVSWYQQTPGQGLQFLFEYFSETQRNKGNFPGRFSGRQFSNSRSEMNVSTLELGDSALYLCASSLQGDRRETQYFGPGTRLLVL.

The rearrangement joins TRBV27 to TRBJ2-1; D perhaps matches TRBD1 (5 bases). Germline V lookup: CDR1 MNHEY, CDR2 SMNVEV (reference sequence). This CDR3 contains 16 residues. V lost 6 bases to trimming and J lost 8 bases, with 23 bases between them. The CDR3 here is CASSRYPLTVTDEQFF. The CDR3 DNA sequence: TGTGCCAGCAGCCGATATCCCTTGACAGTCACGGATGAGCAGTTCTTC.

The rearrangement joins TRBV6-4 to TRBJ1-1; D is unresolved. The V end lost 5 bases, the J end lost 1 base, and 8 bases lay between the germline ends. There are 13 residues in the CDR3. Germline-derived CDR1 and CDR2 are MRHNA and SNTAGT. This chain's CDR3 is CASSLSGNTEAFF. Written as DNA, the CDR3 is TGTGCCAGCAGTCTTTCCGGGAACACTGAAGCTTTCTTT.

V is TRBV9 and J is TRBJ2-2, with TRBD2 identical over 10 bases. The CDR3 has 15 residues. CDR1 is SGDLS, CDR2 YYNGEE, per germline. V shed 3 bases, J shed 4 bases, and the junction held 3 bases outside the gene matches. The CDR3 nucleotides read TGTGCCAGCAGCGGACCTAGCGGGGGCACCGGGGAGCTGTTTTTT. This codes for CASSGPSGGTGELFF.

V usage is TRBV11-3 and J usage is TRBJ2-3, with 7 positions matching TRBD1. The CDR3 runs to 15 residues. The germline CDR1 and CDR2 sequences are SGHNT and YENEEA. V was clipped by 5 bases and J by 1 base; unmatched bases: 6. The CDR3 protein is CASSQTGTGTDTQYF. The CDR3 bases are TGTGCCAGCAGCCAGACAGGGACGGGCACAGATACGCAGTATTTT.

The chain links TRBV5-8 to TRBJ2-1; the match to TRBD2 covers 12 bases. Germline CDR1 is SGHTS and CDR2 is YDEGEE. CDR3 length: 17 amino acids. After removal of 5 bases from V and 0 bases from J, the junction contained 6 bases not matched to a gene. CDR3 nucleotide sequence: TGTGCCAGCAGGACACTAGCGGGAGGACCCTCCTACAATGAGCAGTTCTTC. Protein product: CASRTLAGGPSYNEQFF.

This clone was observed once. The rearrangement uses TRBV9 and TRBJ2-7; 7 bases are a match to TRBD2. In germline, CDR1 is SGDLS, CDR2 YYNGEE. The CDR3 length is 14 residues. Germline trimming cut 1 base from V and 4 bases from J; bases unmatched to any gene: 5. The CDR3: CASSVRAGVYEQYF. In DNA, the CDR3 is TGTGCCAGCAGCGTAAGGGCGGGAGTTTACGAGCAGTACTTC.

This clone has a single count. J is TRBJ2-1 and V is TRBV7-2; a possible D gene is TRBD2 (6 bases). Trimming cost V 1 base and J 7 bases, with 11 bases left between them. The CDR3 runs 14 residues. Germline CDR1 SGHTA, CDR2 FQGNSA. The CDR3 spells CASSLDRGTNEQFF. The CDR3 nucleotides read TGTGCCAGCAGCTTAGACCGGGGGACGAATGAGCAGTTCTTC.

J is TRBJ2-7 and V is TRBV27; 12 positions agree with TRBD1. The CDR3 is made up of 15 amino acids. Germline trimming cut 4 bases from V and 7 bases from J; bases unmatched to any gene: 8. Germline-derived CDR1 and CDR2 are MNHEY and SMNVEV (reference sequence). CDR3 sequence reads: CASSSSGTGGGEQYF. The CDR3 DNA follows: TGTGCCAGCAGTTCCTCCGGGACAGGGGGCGGTGAGCAGTACTTC.

V gene TRBV2 combines with J gene TRBJ2-2; D is ambiguous. The CDR3 loop spans 12 amino acids. Trimming took 6 bases from V and 3 from J, leaving 5 bases between them. The V gene's germline CDR1 is SNHLY and CDR2 FYNNEI. The CDR3 DNA is TGTGCCAGCAGCCTTGACACCGGGGAGCTGTTTTTT. This gives the protein CASSLDTGELFF.

The count of this clone is one. The rearrangement links TRBV18 to TRBJ2-7; D gene unclear. This CDR3 contains 13 residues. V lost 6 bases, J lost 2 bases, and 11 bases lay in between. The germline V gene encodes CDR1 KGHSH and CDR2 LQKENI. CDR3 protein: CASSPYRTYEQYF. The CDR3 nucleotides are TGTGCCAGCTCCCCATACAGAACCTACGAGCAGTACTTC.

This clone was seen only once. The V gene is TRBV2, the J gene TRBJ2-7; 7 bases agree with TRBD1. Trimming at V came to 8 bases and at J to 2 bases, leaving 6 bases not matched to a gene. Germline-derived CDR1 and CDR2 are SNHLY and FYNNEI. The CDR3 loop spans 13 amino acids. CDR3: CASDLGQTYEQYF. The CDR3 DNA follows: TGTGCCAGCGATCTGGGACAGACCTACGAGCAGTACTTC.